The T cell receptor beta chain described here comes from a study of T cells after yellow fever vaccination (dated by TCRdb to between 2019 and 2020). At the level of the whole study: The SMART-Seq v4 Ultra Low Input RNA kit was used to prepare libraries from fractions with low cell numbers. To track T-cell clones before and after primary and booster YFV17D yellow fever vaccination, bulk TCR alpha and beta repertoires were sequenced longitudinally. Two healthy male donors made up the cohort, one aged 18 to 30 years and the other aged 30 to 40 years. Blood was collected at multiple timepoints before and after primary and secondary immunization, and bulk PBMC replicates and cell subsets were isolated. The research as a whole found: The secondary T-cell response was weaker than the primary response but faster, peaking on day 5 instead of day 15. Most clones expanded after primary vaccination (almost 97% of CD4 and roughly 88% of CD8) were re-detected after the booster, suggesting that broad memory maintenance occurred. Because only a couple of donors were included in the study, the extent to which the findings can be generalized is limited. A small share of clonotypes was detected in both CD4 and CD8 compartments, with the overlap likely arising from convergent recombination. Computational filtering was needed because FACS-sorted repertoires could contain abundant contaminating clonotypes from the bulk population.

These reads were obtained on an Illumina NovaSeq 6000. TCR cDNA was synthesized by 5'RACE template switching, through which a universal primer site and unique molecular identifiers were introduced. cDNA synthesis was primed from both the TCR alpha and TCR beta constant segments. Libraries were amplified in two PCR steps, with sample barcodes and sequencing adapters added in the second step. Sequencing of libraries was performed on Illumina HiSeq 2500 (2x100 bp) or NovaSeq (2x150 bp). Processing in the source paper ran as follows. MIGEC was used to demultiplex reads and collapse the reads into UMI consensus sequences, and MiXCR was used for V(D)J alignment. Clonotypes responding to the vaccine were identified with edgeR on replicate PBMC samples, with the criteria of FDR below 0.01 and a log2 fold change above 5 up to day 15. Each bulk clonotype received a CD4 or CD8 identity based on whether the sequenced CD4 or CD8 repertoire contained that clonotype at higher abundance. TCRdb handled the public reads itself, with Q25 trimming in fastp and clone calling in MiXCR, and kept productive beta chains. Identical CDR3 proteins give one entry, which carries the most common genes and DNA. The V and J calls reflect TCRdb's pipeline rather than the authors' work. The sample has under 250,000 distinct CDR3 sequences on record, approximately 3.2% of them singletons. Around 3.3% of the sample belongs to the ten largest clones.

The meaning of the sample's treatment or condition label: live attenuated yellow fever vaccine strain. A standard Ficoll-Paque protocol was used to isolate PBMCs from peripheral blood. CD4 and CD8 T-cell fractions were isolated with Dynabeads CD4 and CD8 positive selection kits. RNA was extracted with TriZol from bulk PBMCs, CD4 and CD8 fractions, and dextramer-positive and dextramer-negative fractions. This clonotype has only a few counts. There is no known antigen for this receptor. The record has no base qualities; no much larger clone is one base away. Here the sequenced sample was CD4+ T cells sorted from PBMCs, taken 10 days after the yellow fever booster vaccination. The receptor was isolated from a man aged 18 to 30 who received the YFV17D yellow fever vaccine.

The CDR3 in this case is CSAKPGTLGEQFF. The sequence in DNA is TGCAGTGCTAAACCCGGGACTCTCGGTGAGCAGTTCTTC. This chain joins TRBV20-1 to TRBJ2-1, with a weak D call of TRBD2 (6 bases match). Trimming removed 4 bases from V and 9 bases from J, leaving 16 bases between the germline ends. Taken from the germline V gene (reference sequence), the CDR1 and CDR2 loops are DFQATT and SNEGSKA. The CDR3, cysteine through phenylalanine, is 13 amino acids long. CDR3 DNA is the only sequence kept; it has 39 bases, read in frame from the first base.